These T cell receptor beta chains were read from a single sample in a study of blood T cell repertoires in COVID-19. Some clones are missing from TCRdb's copy, which holds only in-frame ones; the method was immunoSEQ multiplex PCR. The profile shows about 150,000 clones, approximately 90% of them singletons. Sequenced: PBMCs or T cells enriched from blood (not recorded which). Every receptor here comes from a woman aged 30 to 39 with acute COVID-19. Each CDR3 is given with its conserved first and last residue. D genes are given only for firm matches. Size tells how often a clone was seen (once, few, many) or the class of an expanded clone, and some rows leave it out.

J,V,size,D,CDR3,DNA
TRBJ2-1,TRBV5-5,-,TRBD1,CASSLVKTGTGGYNEQFF,TGTGCCAGCAGCTTGGTTAAAACCGGGACAGGGGGCTACAATGAGCAGTTCTTC
TRBJ1-6,TRBV9,once,-,CASSVGWGEGSPLHF,TGTGCCAGCAGCGTAGGGTGGGGGGAAGGCTCACCCCTCCACTTT
TRBJ1-1,TRBV27,once,-,CASSYGPGGRDTEAFF,TGTGCCAGCAGTTACGGACCCGGGGGACGGGACACTGAAGCTTTCTTT
TRBJ1-3,TRBV28,-,-,CATSVGGATGNTIYF,TGTGCCACCTCCGTAGGGGGGGCCACTGGAAACACCATATATTTT
TRBJ2-5,TRBV18,once,-,CASLSQETQYF,TGTGCCAGCCTTAGCCAAGAGACCCAGTACTTC
TRBJ1-1,TRBV5-5,-,-,CASSPQGWDTEAFF,TGTGCCAGCAGCCCACAGGGATGGGACACTGAAGCTTTCTTT
TRBJ2-5,TRBV13,-,-,CASSLGPGRGLQETQYF,TGTGCCAGCAGCTTAGGTCCAGGGCGGGGACTGCAAGAGACCCAGTACTTC
TRBJ1-1,TRBV2,-,TRBD1,CASSDRGQGQAEAFF,TGTGCCAGCAGTGATCGCGGACAGGGCCAAGCTGAAGCTTTCTTT
TRBJ2-1,TRBV10-3,-,TRBD2,CAISAGLALGHEQFF,TGTGCCATCAGTGCGGGACTAGCTCTAGGACATGAGCAGTTCTTC
TRBJ1-4,TRBV25-1,-,-,CASSDRAGLFF,TGTGCCAGCAGTGACCGCGCAGGGCTGTTTTTT
TRBJ1-2,TRBV7-2,few,-,CASGGGINYGYTF,TGTGCCAGTGGGGGGGGCATTAACTATGGCTACACCTTC
TRBJ2-7,TRBV25-1,-,TRBD1,CASRQGARGEQYF,TGTGCCAGCAGACAGGGGGCGCGAGGCGAGCAGTACTTC
TRBJ2-7,TRBV11-2,-,-,CASSLYTYEQYF,TGTGCCAGCAGCTTATATACTTACGAGCAGTACTTC
TRBJ1-2,TRBV7-9,-,-,CASSLLGPGYGYTF,TGTGCCAGCAGCTTACTGGGGCCTGGATATGGCTACACCTTC
TRBJ2-7,TRBV7-2,-,TRBD2,CASSQTETSGNYEQYF,TGTGCCAGCAGTCAGACTGAGACTAGCGGGAACTACGAGCAGTACTTC
TRBJ2-7,TRBV9,-,TRBD1,CASSVSGQGYEQYF,TGTGCCAGCAGCGTATCGGGACAGGGCTACGAGCAGTACTTC
TRBJ1-1,TRBV7-2,-,TRBD1,CASSLAPGGRTEAFF,TGTGCCAGCAGCTTAGCCCCAGGGGGAAGAACTGAAGCTTTCTTT
TRBJ1-1,TRBV7-2,-,-,CASSLWGVPVATEAFF,TGTGCCAGCAGCCTTTGGGGGGTACCCGTGGCCACTGAAGCTTTCTTT
TRBJ2-1,TRBV9,-,TRBD2,CASSPAGSYNEQFF,TGTGCCAGTTCACCAGCGGGGTCCTACAATGAGCAGTTCTTC
TRBJ2-7,TRBV12-3/TRBV12-4,few,-,CASSTGFGEQYF,TGTGCCAGCAGCACAGGGTTCGGCGAGCAGTACTTC
TRBJ2-1,TRBV21-1,-,-,CASSTPGTSDNEQFF,TGTGCCAGCAGCACGCCCGGGACTAGTGACAATGAGCAGTTCTTC
TRBJ2-1,TRBV19,once,TRBD2,CASSRTSGYNEQFF,TGTGCCAGTAGTCGGACTAGCGGGTACAATGAGCAGTTCTTC
TRBJ1-1,TRBV7-2,-,-,CASSRGPNTEAFF,TGTGCCAGCAGCCGAGGTCCGAACACTGAAGCTTTCTTT
TRBJ2-6,TRBV28,-,TRBD1,CASSLEGGPSGANVLTF,TGTGCCAGCAGTTTGGAAGGGGGCCCCTCTGGGGCCAACGTCCTGACTTTC
TRBJ2-1,TRBV6-1,-,TRBD2,CASREAGGREQFF,TGTGCCAGCAGGGAAGCGGGAGGTCGTGAGCAGTTCTTC
TRBJ1-1,TRBV27,-,-,CASSLGANTEAFF,TGTGCCAGCAGTTTAGGGGCGAACACTGAAGCTTTCTTT
TRBJ2-1,TRBV12-3/TRBV12-4,-,-,CASSPYLGVLEFF,TGTGCCAGCAGTCCGTACCTGGGAGTCCTGGAGTTCTTC
TRBJ1-6,TRBV30,-,-,CAWRQGSSPLHF,TGTGCCTGGAGACAGGGCAGTTCACCCCTCCACTTT
TRBJ2-7,TRBV5-1,-,TRBD2,CASSSGTSGRVPTYEQYF,TGCGCCAGCAGCTCAGGGACTAGCGGGAGGGTCCCCACTTACGAGCAGTACTTC
TRBJ2-2,TRBV7-3,once,-,CASSSEGVTGELFF,TGTGCCAGCAGCTCCGAAGGGGTCACCGGGGAGCTGTTTTTT
TRBJ2-7,TRBV27,-,TRBD2,CASSVLSGKTYEQYF,TGTGCCAGCAGTGTACTTAGCGGGAAGACGTACGAGCAGTACTTC
TRBJ1-2,TRBV27,-,TRBD1,CASRQGGNYGYTF,TGTGCCAGCCGACAGGGGGGCAACTATGGCTACACCTTC
TRBJ2-1,TRBV27,-,-,CASSPVADNEQFF,TGTGCCAGCAGTCCCGTAGCGGACAATGAGCAGTTCTTC